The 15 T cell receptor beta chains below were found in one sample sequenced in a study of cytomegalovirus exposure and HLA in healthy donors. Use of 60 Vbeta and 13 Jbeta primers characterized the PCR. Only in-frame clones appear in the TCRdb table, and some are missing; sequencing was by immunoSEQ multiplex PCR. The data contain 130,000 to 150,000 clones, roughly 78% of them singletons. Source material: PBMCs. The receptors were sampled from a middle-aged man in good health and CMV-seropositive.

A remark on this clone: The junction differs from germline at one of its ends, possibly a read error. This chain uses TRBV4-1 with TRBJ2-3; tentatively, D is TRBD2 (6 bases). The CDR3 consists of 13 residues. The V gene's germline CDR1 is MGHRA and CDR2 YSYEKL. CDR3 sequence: CASSQDPSGKRDF. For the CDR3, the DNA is TGCGCCAGCAGCCAAGATCCAAGCGGTAAGCGGGATTTT.

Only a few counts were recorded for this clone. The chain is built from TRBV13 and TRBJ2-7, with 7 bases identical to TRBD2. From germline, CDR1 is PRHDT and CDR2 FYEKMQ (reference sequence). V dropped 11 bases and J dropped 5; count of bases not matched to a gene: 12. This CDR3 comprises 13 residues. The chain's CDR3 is CASSEGGVDEQYF. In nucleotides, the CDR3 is TGTGCCTCCAGTGAGGGAGGGGTGGACGAGCAGTACTTC.

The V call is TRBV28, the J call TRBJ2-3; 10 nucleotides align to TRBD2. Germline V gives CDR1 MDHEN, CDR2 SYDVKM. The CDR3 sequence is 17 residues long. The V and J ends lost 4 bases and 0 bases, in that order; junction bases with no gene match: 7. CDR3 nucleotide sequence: TGTGCCAGCAGTTCTGTAGCGGGAGGTACCAGCACAGATACGCAGTATTTT. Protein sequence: CASSSVAGGTSTDTQYF.

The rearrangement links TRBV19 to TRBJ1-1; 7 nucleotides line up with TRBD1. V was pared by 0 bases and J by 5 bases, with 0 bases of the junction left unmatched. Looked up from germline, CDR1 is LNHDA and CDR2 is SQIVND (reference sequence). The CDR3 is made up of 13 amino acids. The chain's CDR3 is CASSIEQGTEAFF. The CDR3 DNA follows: TGTGCCAGTAGTATAGAACAGGGGACTGAAGCTTTCTTT.

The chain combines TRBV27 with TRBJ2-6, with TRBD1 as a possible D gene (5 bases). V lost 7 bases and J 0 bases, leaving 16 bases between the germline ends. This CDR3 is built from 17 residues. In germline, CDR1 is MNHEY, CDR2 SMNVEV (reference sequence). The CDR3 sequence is CASTGLTLSSGANVLTF. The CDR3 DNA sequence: TGTGCCAGCACAGGGCTTACACTCTCCTCTGGGGCCAACGTCCTGACTTTC.

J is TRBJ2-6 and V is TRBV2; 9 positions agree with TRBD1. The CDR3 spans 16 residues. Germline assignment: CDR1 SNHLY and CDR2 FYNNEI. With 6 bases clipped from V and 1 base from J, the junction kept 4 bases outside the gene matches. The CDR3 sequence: CASSRDRASGANVLTF. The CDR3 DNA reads TGTGCCAGCAGCCGGGACAGGGCATCTGGGGCCAACGTCCTGACTTTC.

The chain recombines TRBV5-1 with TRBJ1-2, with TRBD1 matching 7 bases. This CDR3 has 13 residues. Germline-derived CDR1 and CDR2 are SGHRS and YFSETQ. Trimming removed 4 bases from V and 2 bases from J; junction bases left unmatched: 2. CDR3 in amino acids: CASSMGQNYGYTF. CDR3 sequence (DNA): TGCGCCAGCAGCATGGGACAGAACTATGGCTACACCTTC.

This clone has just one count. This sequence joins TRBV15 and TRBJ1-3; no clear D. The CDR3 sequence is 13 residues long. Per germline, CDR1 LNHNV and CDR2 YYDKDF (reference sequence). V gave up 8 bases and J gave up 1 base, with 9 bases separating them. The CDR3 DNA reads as TGTGCCACCTCGGGAGGGTCTGGAAACACCATATATTTT. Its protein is CATSGGSGNTIYF.

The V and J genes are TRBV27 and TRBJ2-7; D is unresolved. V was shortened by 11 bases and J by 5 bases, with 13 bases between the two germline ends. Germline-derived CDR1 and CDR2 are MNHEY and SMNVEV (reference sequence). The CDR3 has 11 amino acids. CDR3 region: CAPQRSHEQYF. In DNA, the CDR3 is TGTGCCCCACAAAGGAGCCACGAGCAGTACTTC.

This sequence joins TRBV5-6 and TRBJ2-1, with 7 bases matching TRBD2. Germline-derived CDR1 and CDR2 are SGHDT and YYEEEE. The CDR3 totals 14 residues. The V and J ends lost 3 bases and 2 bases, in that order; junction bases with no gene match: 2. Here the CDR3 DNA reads TGTGCCAGCAGCTGGGGGGGAACCTACAATGAGCAGTTCTTC. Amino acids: CASSWGGTYNEQFF.

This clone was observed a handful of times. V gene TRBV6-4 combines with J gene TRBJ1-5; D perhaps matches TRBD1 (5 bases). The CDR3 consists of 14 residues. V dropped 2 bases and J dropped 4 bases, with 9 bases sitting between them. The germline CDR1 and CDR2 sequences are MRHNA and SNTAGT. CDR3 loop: CASSDGGLNQPQHF. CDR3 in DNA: TGTGCCAGCAGTGACGGGGGACTGAATCAGCCCCAGCATTTT.

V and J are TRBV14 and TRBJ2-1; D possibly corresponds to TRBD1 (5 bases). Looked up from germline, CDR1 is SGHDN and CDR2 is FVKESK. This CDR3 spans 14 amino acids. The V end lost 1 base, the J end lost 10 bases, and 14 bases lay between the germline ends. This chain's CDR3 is CASSQGGGTEEQFF. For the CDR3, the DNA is TGTGCCAGCAGCCAAGGGGGCGGAACCGAGGAGCAGTTCTTC.

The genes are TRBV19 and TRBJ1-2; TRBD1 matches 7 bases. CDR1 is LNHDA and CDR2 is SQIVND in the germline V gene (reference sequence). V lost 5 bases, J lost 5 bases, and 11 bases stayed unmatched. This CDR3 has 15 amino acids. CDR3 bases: TGTGCCAGTAGTCCCCCGGGACAGACCCTATATGGCTACACCTTC. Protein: CASSPPGQTLYGYTF.

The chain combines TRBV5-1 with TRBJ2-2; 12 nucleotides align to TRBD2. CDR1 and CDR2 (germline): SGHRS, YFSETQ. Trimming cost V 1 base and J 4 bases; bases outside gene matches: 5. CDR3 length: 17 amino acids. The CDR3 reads CASSLSSGRAATGELFF. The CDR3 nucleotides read TGCGCCAGCAGCTTGTCTAGCGGGAGGGCCGCCACCGGGGAGCTGTTTTTT.

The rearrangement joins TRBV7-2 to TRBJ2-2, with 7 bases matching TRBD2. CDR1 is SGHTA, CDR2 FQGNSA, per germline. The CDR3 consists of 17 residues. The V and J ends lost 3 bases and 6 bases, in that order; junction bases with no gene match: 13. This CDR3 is CASSLRSAAGESGELFF. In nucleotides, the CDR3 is TGTGCCAGCAGCTTGAGATCTGCGGCGGGAGAGTCCGGGGAGCTGTTTTTT.